The 23 T cell receptor beta chains reported below all come from one sample, sequenced in a study of early T cells in non-severe SARS-CoV-2 infection. Using its own MiXCR run on the 5' RACE reads, TCRdb lists one record per CDR3 protein. Among approximately 97,000 distinct CDR3 sequences listed, approximately 14% were seen once. The specimen sequenced was whole blood. All receptors derive from an adult who was a healthcare worker with PCR-confirmed SARS-CoV-2 infection or an uninfected control (not recorded which).

This clonotype was seen only a few times. The rearrangement links TRBV11-2 to TRBJ2-3; D is uncertain. The germline gives CDR1 SGHAT, CDR2 FQNNGV. V dropped 3 bases and J dropped 6 bases, with 7 bases sitting between them. The CDR3 spans 12 residues. In DNA, the CDR3 is TGTGCCAGCAGCTTGATCGCGGATACGCAGTATTTT. Protein: CASSLIADTQYF. Combining the CDR3 with reference TRBV11-2 and TRBJ2-3 gives the whole variable domain EAGVAQSPRYKIIEKRQSVAFWCNPISGHATLYWYQQILGQGPKLLIQFQNNGVVDDSQLPKDRFSAERLKGVDSTLKIQPAKLEDSAVYLCASSLIADTQYFGPGTRLTVL.

The chain is built from TRBV12-3 or TRBV12-4 and TRBJ2-5, with D possibly TRBD2 on 6 matching bases. This CDR3 is 16 amino acids long. V was pared by 7 bases and J by 5 bases, with 23 bases between. CDR3 residues: CASTLGGLPIRETQYF. CDR3 in DNA: TGTGCCAGCACCCTGGGGGGACTGCCAATCCGGGAGACCCAGTACTTC.

The V call is TRBV28, the J call TRBJ2-7; 7 nucleotides agree with TRBD1. J was trimmed by 4 bases and V by 4 bases; bases with no gene match: 4. The CDR3 covers 13 residues. Germline V gene lookup returns CDR1 MDHEN and CDR2 SYDVKM. The CDR3 DNA follows: TGTGCCAGCAGTTCTTACAGGGGTTACGAGCAGTACTTC. Amino acid sequence: CASSSYRGYEQYF.

At least ten counts were recorded for this clonotype. This rearrangement joins TRBV11-3 to TRBJ2-1; D gene unclear. Germline CDR1 SGHNT, CDR2 YENEEA. Trimming left V 1 base short and J 0 bases short, with 7 bases between. The CDR3 is made up of 15 amino acids. The CDR3 sequence is CASSLGRGSYNEQFF. DNA for the CDR3: TGTGCCAGCAGCTTAGGGAGAGGCTCCTACAATGAGCAGTTCTTC.

The chain joins TRBV4-3 to TRBJ2-1; D gene ambiguous. This CDR3 is 13 amino acids long. V was cut by 6 bases and J by 6 bases, with 12 bases left in between. Germline V CDR1 and CDR2: LGHNA, YSLEER. The CDR3 region has the DNA TGCGCCAGCAGTCCCGACCTGCTCAATGAGCAGTTCTTC. It translates to CASSPDLLNEQFF.

This clonotype was counted only a few times. This sequence joins TRBV9 and TRBJ2-3; D gene unclear. The CDR3 is 12 amino acids. Trimming shortened V by 4 bases and J by 2 bases, and 5 bases separated the two germline ends. In germline, CDR1 is SGDLS, CDR2 YYNGEE. The CDR3 is CASSHDTDTQYF. DNA of the CDR3: TGTGCCAGCAGCCATGACACAGATACGCAGTATTTT.

The sample holds a few counts of this clonotype. The chain carries TRBV20-1 and TRBJ2-5; no clear D. The CDR3 is 11 amino acids. Germline CDR1 and CDR2: DFQATT and SNEGSKA (reference sequence). The V end lost 4 bases, the J end lost 4 bases, and 7 bases lay between the germline ends. The CDR3 loop is CSAMKGETQYF. CDR3 DNA: TGCAGTGCTATGAAGGGAGAGACCCAGTACTTC.

This clonotype was counted many times. A read error may account for a junction end that differs from germline. J is TRBJ2-2 and V is TRBV20-1, with 8 nucleotides matching TRBD1. CDR3 length: 15 residues. Germline V gene lookup returns CDR1 DFQATT and CDR2 SNEGSKA (reference sequence). The CDR3 loop reads CSARGGTGNTGELFF. In DNA, the CDR3 is TGCAGTGCCAGAGGCGGGACAGGGAACACCGGGGAGCTGTTTTTT.

The chain carries TRBV4-1 and TRBJ2-5, with TRBD2 matching over 7 bases. The junction had 15 bases not matched to a gene; V was cut back by 4 bases and J by 7 bases. This CDR3 comprises 16 residues. Germline loops: CDR1 MGHRA, CDR2 YSYEKL. DNA for the CDR3: TGCGCCAGCAGCCCTGCCCCGGCGGGGGTAGAGGTGACCCAGTACTTC. Translated, it gives CASSPAPAGVEVTQYF.

This clonotype was detected only a few times. The CDR3 coding sequence is TGTGCCAGCAGTAGGGGGACAGCCTTCACCCTCCACTTT. Translated: CASSRGTAFTLHF. This chain connects TRBV6-5 to TRBJ1-6; 7 bases align to TRBD1. The CDR3 is 13 residues long. CDR1 and CDR2 (germline): MNHEY, SVGAGI. The V gene end was trimmed by 5 bases and the J gene end by 14 bases; junction bases not matched to a gene: 9.

This clonotype was detected a few times. The chain is built from TRBV20-1 and TRBJ2-2; 7 bases align to TRBD2. J gave up 1 base and V 4 bases, and 6 bases lay outside the gene matches. In germline, CDR1 is DFQATT, CDR2 SNEGSKA (reference sequence). This CDR3 spans 15 amino acids. The CDR3 loop reads CSAKSERENTGELFF. Here the CDR3 DNA reads TGCAGTGCTAAGTCGGAGCGGGAGAACACCGGGGAGCTGTTTTTT.

Written as DNA, the CDR3 is TGTGCCAGCAGCGGACAGGGGAGGGGATCCTACGAGCAGTACTTC. It specifies CASSGQGRGSYEQYF. This chain uses TRBV5-4 with TRBJ2-7, with 9 bases identical to TRBD1. With 4 bases clipped from V and 1 base from J, the junction kept 6 bases outside the gene matches. CDR1 and CDR2 from the germline V gene are SGHNT and YYREEE (reference sequence). This CDR3 comprises 15 residues.

This clonotype has a count of ten or more. The rearrangement links TRBV18 to TRBJ2-3; TRBD2 matches at 12 bases. Trimming cost V 3 bases and J 3 bases; bases outside gene matches: 4. Germline CDR1 and CDR2: KGHSH and LQKENI. There are 16 residues in the CDR3. The CDR3 DNA reads TGTGCCAGCTCACCTGCCGGGACTAGCGGGACAGATACGCAGTATTTT. Translated, it gives CASSPAGTSGTDTQYF.

This sequence joins TRBV20-1 and TRBJ1-5; TRBD1 aligns across 8 bases. Germline V CDR1 and CDR2: DFQATT, SNEGSKA (reference sequence). The trim removed 6 bases at V and 0 bases at J, leaving 7 bases unmatched. CDR3 length: 15 amino acids. CDR3 in DNA: TGCAGTGCCCGGACAGGGACGGTTAGCAATCAGCCCCAGCATTTT. Protein product: CSARTGTVSNQPQHF.

This clonotype occurred a few times. The chain recombines TRBV5-5 with TRBJ2-1; 12 bases line up with TRBD2. The CDR3 has 16 amino acids. The junction had 9 bases not matched to a gene; V was cut back by 4 bases and J by 7 bases. Germline loops: CDR1 SGHKS, CDR2 YYEKEE (reference sequence). CDR3 in amino acids: CASSGILAGGANEQFF. The DNA for the CDR3 is TGTGCCAGCAGCGGGATACTAGCGGGAGGAGCAAATGAGCAGTTCTTC.

This clonotype turned up a few times. The gene calls are TRBV7-9 and TRBJ1-3, with 7 bases lining up with TRBD1. Germline CDR1 reads SEHNR; CDR2 reads FQNEAQ (reference sequence). V was pared by 8 bases and J by 2 bases, with 6 bases of the junction left unmatched. This CDR3 is 14 amino acids long. The CDR3 DNA is TGTGCCAGCTCCAGGACAGGCCCTGGAAACACCATATATTTT. Its protein product is CASSRTGPGNTIYF.

Of note for this clonotype: Because it lacks the conserved phenylalanine or tryptophan at the end, this CDR3 is likely a read error. The rearrangement links TRBV28 to TRBJ2-7, with TRBD1 matching 11 bases. V lost 7 bases to trimming and J lost 2 bases; unmatched junction nucleotides: 4. Germline V gene lookup returns CDR1 MDHEN and CDR2 SYDVKM. The CDR3 covers 14 residues. CDR3 residues: CASKPGQGAYEQYL. The CDR3 bases are TGTGCCAGCAAGCCGGGACAGGGGGCCTACGAGCAGTACCTT.

This clonotype was seen repeatedly, ten times or more. The rearrangement joins TRBV4-3 to TRBJ2-7; no clear D gene. Germline CDR1 reads LGHNA; CDR2 reads YSLEER. This CDR3 spans 15 amino acids. V was cut by 0 bases and J by 1 base, with 10 bases left in between. The CDR3, as DNA: TGCGCCAGCAGCCAAGAAGGGCGAGGATCCTACGAGCAGTACTTC. This gives the protein CASSQEGRGSYEQYF.

On this clonotype itself: One end of the junction does not line up with germline, which may come from a read error. The V call is TRBV6-2 or TRBV6-3, the J call TRBJ2-4; 8 bases match TRBD2. The CDR3 runs 15 residues. Germline V gene sequence: CDR1 MNHEY, CDR2 SVGEGT. CDR3: CASSHSGTRRDIQYF. CDR3 bases: TGTGCCAGCAGTCACTCCGGGACTAGGAGAGACATTCAGTACTTC.

The chain joins TRBV11-2 to TRBJ2-3; the match to TRBD2 covers 12 bases. V lost 0 bases, J lost 8 bases, and 15 bases stayed unmatched. The CDR3 totals 19 residues. Germline values: CDR1 SGHAT, CDR2 FQNNGV. The chain's CDR3 is CASSLEPPGLAGSMSTQYF. CDR3 nucleotide sequence: TGTGCCAGCAGCTTAGAGCCCCCCGGACTAGCGGGAAGTATGAGTACGCAGTATTTT.

V usage is TRBV11-2 and J usage is TRBJ1-1; 7 bases match TRBD1. The germline V gene encodes CDR1 SGHAT and CDR2 FQNNGV. V shed 6 bases, J shed 5 bases, and the junction held 0 bases outside the gene matches. The CDR3 length is 11 residues. CDR3 nucleotide sequence: TGTGCCAGCAGACAGGGGACTGAAGCTTTCTTT. The encoded protein is CASRQGTEAFF.

This clonotype was seen ten or more times. The V call is TRBV9, the J call TRBJ2-1, with a possible D match to TRBD2 (5 bases). V dropped 5 bases and J dropped 8 bases, with 14 bases sitting between them. From germline, CDR1 is SGDLS and CDR2 YYNGEE. The CDR3 is 13 amino acids. Here the CDR3 reads CASSVTSVHEQFF. The CDR3 DNA reads TGTGCCAGCAGTGTTACTAGTGTCCATGAGCAGTTCTTC.

This clonotype occurred a few times. The rearrangement uses TRBV11-2 and TRBJ1-2, with D possibly TRBD1 on 5 matching bases. Trimming took off 5 bases at V and 2 bases at J, with 12 bases between the two ends. The CDR3 totals 14 residues. CDR1 and CDR2 from the germline V gene are SGHAT and FQNNGV. The CDR3 bases are TGTGCCAGCAGCAAACGACAGACGAACTATGGCTACACCTTC. This translates into CASSKRQTNYGYTF.